These 14 T cell receptor beta chains originate from one sample sequenced in a study of T-cell memory formation after mild COVID-19. TCRdb redid the calling of the 5' RACE reads with MiXCR, one entry per CDR3 protein. Of 90,000 to 130,000 distinct CDR3 sequences in the sample, roughly a sixth were seen once. The sample was PBMCs or a T cell subset sorted from them (not recorded which). These receptor sequences come from a man between 18 and 29 years old who had mild COVID-19 (a few samples of this study predate the infection). Cell type and time point are not known.

This clonotype was seen a handful of times. The chain links TRBV19 to TRBJ2-1; the D is unclear. V lost 7 bases to trimming and J lost 10 bases, with 11 bases between them. Germline assignment: CDR1 LNHDA and CDR2 SQIVND (reference sequence). This CDR3 contains 11 residues. The CDR3 here is CASKLRKEQFF. In DNA form, the CDR3 reads TGTGCCAGTAAGTTAAGGAAGGAGCAGTTCTTC.

This chain connects TRBV7-9 to TRBJ2-5; 11 nucleotides match TRBD2. Trimming at V came to 5 bases and at J to 0 bases, leaving 11 bases not matched to a gene. This CDR3 region has 18 residues. Germline V CDR1 and CDR2: SEHNR, FQNEAQ (reference sequence). CDR3 loop: CASSGPGLAVLYQETQYF. The CDR3 DNA reads as TGTGCCAGCAGCGGACCGGGACTAGCGGTCCTGTACCAAGAGACCCAGTACTTC.

The CDR3 loop is CASSVVPQQNEQFF. Written as DNA, the CDR3 is TGTGCCAGCAGCGTAGTACCCCAGCAGAATGAGCAGTTCTTC. V gene TRBV9 combines with J gene TRBJ2-1; D gene ambiguous. Germline values: CDR1 SGDLS, CDR2 YYNGEE. The germline V and J ends were trimmed by 0 bases and 7 bases, with 11 bases remaining between them. This CDR3 is 14 amino acids long.

The chain couples TRBV12-3 or TRBV12-4 to TRBJ1-1; weak D call: TRBD1 (6 bases). With 3 bases removed from V and 6 bases from J, the gap between germline ends came to 11 bases. This CDR3 region has 13 residues. CDR3 residues: CASSFRGHSEAFF. In DNA form, the CDR3 reads TGTGCCAGCAGTTTTCGGGGGCATTCTGAAGCTTTCTTT.

In this sample, this clonotype turned up many times. This chain uses TRBV7-9 with TRBJ2-1; TRBD1 matches 11 bases. The CDR3 spans 13 residues. V lost 5 bases, J lost 15 bases, and 9 bases stayed unmatched. Germline V gene lookup returns CDR1 SEHNR and CDR2 FQNEAQ (reference sequence). CDR3 sequence: CASSLNLGQGAFF. The CDR3 coding sequence is TGTGCCAGCAGCCTCAACCTTGGACAGGGGGCGTTCTTC. Filled out from reference TRBV7-9 and TRBJ2-1, the complete variable domain reads DTGVSQNPRHKITKRGQNVTFRCDPISEHNRLYWYRQTLGQGPEFLTYFQNEAQLEKSRLLSDRFSAERPKGSFSTLEIQRTEQGDSAMYLCASSLNLGQGAFFGPGTRLTVL.

The rearrangement uses TRBV20-1 and TRBJ1-1; D is perhaps TRBD1 (5 bases). Trimming cost V 3 bases and J 11 bases, with 13 bases left between them. CDR3 length: 11 residues. Looked up from germline, CDR1 is DFQATT and CDR2 is SNEGSKA (reference sequence). CDR3 region: CSARGGKYAFF. CDR3 sequence (DNA): TGCAGTGCTAGGGGGGGGAAGTATGCTTTCTTT.

This clonotype was counted only a few times. V usage is TRBV4-1 and J usage is TRBJ2-3, with no clear D. CDR3 length: 15 amino acids. CDR1 MGHRA and CDR2 YSYEKL come from the germline V gene. Trimming left V 3 bases short and J 2 bases short, with 12 bases between. The CDR3 DNA reads as TGCGCCAGCAGCCAGGTCCGCGGAAACACAGATACGCAGTATTTT. Amino acid sequence: CASSQVRGNTDTQYF.

The chain uses TRBV7-3 and TRBJ2-1; the match to TRBD1 covers 12 bases. CDR1 SGHTA and CDR2 FQGTGA come from the germline V gene. V was clipped by 5 bases and J by 7 bases; unmatched bases: 12. This CDR3 has 17 residues. The CDR3 sequence is CASSDVPGTGGGNEQFF. The CDR3 DNA sequence: TGTGCCAGCAGCGACGTACCCGGGACAGGGGGCGGGAATGAGCAGTTCTTC.

This rearrangement joins TRBV7-9 to TRBJ1-4, with D tentatively TRBD1 (5 bases). The CDR3 is 14 amino acids. From germline, CDR1 is SEHNR and CDR2 FQNEAQ (reference sequence). The V end was cut by 6 bases, the J end by 1 base, with 9 bases between. The CDR3 coding sequence is TGTGCCAGCAGTTACCAGGGAACTAATGAAAAACTGTTTTTT. Translated: CASSYQGTNEKLFF.

V usage is TRBV5-1 and J usage is TRBJ2-5; TRBD2 matches at 9 bases. Germline V gene data show CDR1 as SGHRS and CDR2 as YFSETQ. This CDR3 has 15 amino acids. V lost 2 bases, J lost 1 base, and 3 bases stayed unmatched. CDR3 DNA: TGCGCCAGCAGCTTCCAGCGGGGGGTCCAAGAGACCCAGTACTTC. It is translated as CASSFQRGVQETQYF.

Only a few counts were recorded for this clonotype. The rearrangement uses TRBV5-1 and TRBJ2-2; 14 nucleotides align to TRBD2. The germline gives CDR1 SGHRS, CDR2 YFSETQ. Germline trimming cut 4 bases from V and 5 bases from J; bases unmatched to any gene: 10. CDR3 length: 18 amino acids. This CDR3 is CASSPGTSGGPRTGELFF. The CDR3, as DNA: TGCGCCAGCAGCCCCGGGACTAGCGGGGGCCCCAGGACCGGGGAGCTGTTTTTT.

The chain links TRBV6-1 to TRBJ2-3; no clear D gene. This CDR3 is 15 amino acids long. Per the germline V gene, CDR1 is MNHNS and CDR2 is SASEGT. V dropped 5 bases and J dropped 1 base, with 13 bases sitting between them. The CDR3 sequence: CASSPLSQGTDTQYF. The CDR3, as DNA: TGTGCCAGCAGTCCTCTCAGCCAGGGCACAGATACGCAGTATTTT.

In its sample, this clonotype was seen a few times. The chain links TRBV7-3 to TRBJ2-3; 7 bases agree with TRBD2. The CDR3 contains 13 residues. The V and J ends lost 2 bases and 4 bases, in that order; junction bases with no gene match: 0. From germline, CDR1 is SGHTA and CDR2 FQGTGA. As DNA, the CDR3 is TGTGCCAGCAGCTTACTAGCGGCAGATACGCAGTATTTT. Its translation is CASSLLAADTQYF. The full variable domain, in which reference TRBV7-3 and TRBJ2-3 provide the parts outside the CDR3, is GAGVSQTPSNKVTEKGKYVELRCDPISGHTALYWYRQSLGQGPEFLIYFQGTGAADDSGLPNDRFFAVRPEGSVSTLKIQRTERGDSAVYLCASSLLAADTQYFGPGTRLTVL.

A few counts support this clonotype. V usage is TRBV20-1 and J usage is TRBJ1-3, with D unresolved. The CDR3 has 11 amino acids. Germline lookup yields CDR1 DFQATT and CDR2 SNEGSKA (reference sequence). The V gene lost 5 bases and the J gene lost 4 bases, with 6 bases spanning the gap. As DNA, the CDR3 is TGCAGTGCTCAAGGGGGAAACACCATATATTTT. It translates to CSAQGGNTIYF.